The rows below give T cell receptor beta chains drawn from one sample of a study of regulatory T cells in long-lasting Graves disease. TCRdb reanalysed the multiplex PCR reads using MiXCR and keeps one entry per CDR3 protein. Of some 440,000 distinct CDR3 sequences listed, less than 25% are singletons. The sample consisted of peripheral blood mononuclear cells (PBMCs), taken when the disease was refractory, from a patient treated with antithyroid drugs. These receptors were collected from a female donor with Graves disease. The CDR3 runs from the conserved cysteine through the conserved F or W. D genes are given only for firm matches. For some rows the clone size is stated as once, few or many, or as a class when expanded; others skip it.

d_gene	v_gene	abundance	j_gene	CDR3aa	CDR3nt
NA	TRBV7-3	NA	TRBJ2-3	CASSRAADTQYF	TGTGCCAGCAGCCGTGCTGCAGATACGCAGTATTTT
TRBD1	TRBV24-1	many	TRBJ2-2	CATSDPWSRDRGKTGELFF	TGTGCCACCAGTGACCCTTGGTCCCGGGACAGGGGAAAGACCGGGGAGCTGTTTTTT
TRBD1	TRBV6-1	NA	TRBJ1-2	CASSPIGQGQNGYTF	TGTGCCAGCAGCCCCATAGGACAGGGCCAGAATGGCTACACCTTC
TRBD1	TRBV20-1	few	TRBJ1-6	CSARDEGQGVSPLHF	TGCAGTGCTAGAGATGAGGGACAGGGAGTTTCACCCCTCCACTTT
NA	TRBV2	many	TRBJ1-5	CASRISNQPQHF	TGTGCCAGCAGGATAAGCAATCAGCCCCAGCATTTT
NA	TRBV3-2	many	TRBJ2-7	CASSQDPGGVYEQYF	TGTGCCAGCAGCCAAGATCCAGGGGGCGTCTACGAGCAGTACTTC
NA	TRBV6-5	few	TRBJ1-5	CASSYGRGSNQPQHF	TGTGCCAGCAGTTATGGCAGGGGAAGCAATCAGCCCCAGCATTTT
NA	TRBV6-1	many	TRBJ1-1	CASGVSTEAFF	TGTGCCTCGGGGGTTAGCACTGAAGCTTTCTTT
TRBD1	TRBV20-1	many	TRBJ2-4	CSASGRGLYIQYF	TGCAGTGCTAGCGGCAGGGGGTTGTACATTCAGTACTTC
NA	TRBV28	many	TRBJ1-1	CASSPPGSTEAFF	TGTGCCAGCAGTCCTCCTGGAAGCACTGAAGCTTTCTTT
TRBD1	TRBV6-2/TRBV6-3	few	TRBJ1-2	CASTLLTQGAKYGYTF	TGTGCCAGCACCTTACTGACACAGGGGGCGAAGTATGGCTACACCTTC
TRBD2	TRBV6-5	NA	TRBJ2-5	CASSSYLGTSDKETQYF	TGTGCCAGCAGTTCTTACCTTGGGACTAGCGATAAAGAGACCCAGTACTTC
NA	TRBV12-3/TRBV12-4	many	TRBJ2-2	CASSLGITGELFF	TGTGCCAGCAGTTTAGGCATCACCGGGGAGCTGTTTTTT
TRBD1	TRBV6-9	many	TRBJ2-7	CASSYSPGQGTSYEQYF	TGTGCCAGCAGTTACTCACCCGGACAGGGAACTTCCTACGAGCAGTACTTC
NA	TRBV28	many	TRBJ1-5	CASNEGFEPQHF	TGTGCCAGCAATGAGGGGTTCGAGCCCCAGCATTTT
NA	TRBV7-3	NA	TRBJ1-1	CASSTGSSIGAFF	TGTGCCAGCAGCACCGGATCGTCAATTGGGGCTTTCTTT
NA	TRBV20-1	NA	TRBJ1-6	CSVPKGSYNSPLHF	TGCAGTGTCCCCAAGGGGTCCTATAATTCACCCCTCCACTTT
NA	TRBV6-5	many	TRBJ2-7	CASSYLGIYEQYF	TGTGCCAGCAGTTACCTCGGGATCTACGAGCAGTACTTC
TRBD1	TRBV29-1	few	TRBJ1-4	CSTSDRYNEKLFF	TGCAGCACCTCGGACAGGTATAATGAAAAACTGTTTTTT
NA	TRBV7-3	NA	TRBJ1-1	CASSLIAGMAEAFF	TGTGCCAGCAGCTTAATCGCAGGGATGGCTGAAGCTTTCTTT
NA	TRBV27	NA	TRBJ1-5	CASGTWQPQHF	TGTGCCAGCGGGACGTGGCAGCCCCAGCATTTT
NA	TRBV29-1	many	TRBJ2-6	CSVPSTGGANVLTF	TGCAGCGTCCCATCGACAGGTGGGGCCAACGTCCTGACTTTC
TRBD2	TRBV12-3/TRBV12-4	NA	TRBJ2-2	CASNYRGGRAYRTGELFF	TGTGCCAGCAATTACCGAGGAGGGAGGGCCTATCGGACCGGGGAGCTGTTTTTT
TRBD2	TRBV20-1	NA	TRBJ2-7	CSARVLAGSHEQYF	TGCAGTGCACGCGTCTTAGCGGGATCACACGAGCAGTACTTC
NA	TRBV20-1	many	TRBJ2-5	CSARFVRETQYF	TGCAGTGCTAGGTTCGTGCGGGAGACCCAGTACTTC
NA	TRBV27	NA	TRBJ2-7	CASSPLLGQSYEQYF	TGTGCCAGCAGTCCCCTCCTTGGACAGTCGTACGAGCAGTACTTC
NA	TRBV2	NA	TRBJ2-1	CASNRPSYNEQFF	TGTGCCAGCAACCGCCCCTCCTACAATGAGCAGTTCTTC
NA	TRBV20-1	NA	TRBJ2-7	CSARSRVAYEQYF	TGCAGTGCTAGATCTCGAGTTGCCTACGAGCAGTACTTC
NA	TRBV9	many	TRBJ1-2	CASSVGSREGAYTF	TGTGCCAGCAGCGTAGGATCGCGGGAGGGTGCCTACACCTTC
TRBD1	TRBV11-2	NA	TRBJ2-7	CASSVQRPGTGSREQYF	TGTGCCAGCAGCGTCCAACGGCCCGGGACAGGGAGTAGGGAGCAGTACTTC
NA	TRBV20-1	few	TRBJ1-5	CSASLAGNQPQHF	TGCAGTGCTAGTTTGGCAGGGAATCAGCCCCAGCATTTT
NA	TRBV4-3	NA	TRBJ1-6	CASSPTGDSPLHF	TGCGCCAGCAGCCCCACAGGAGATTCACCCCTCCACTTT
TRBD1	TRBV28	many	TRBJ2-7	CASRGQGYSEQYF	TGTGCCAGCAGAGGACAGGGGTACAGCGAGCAGTACTTC
NA	TRBV28	NA	TRBJ2-7	CASGPPGEQYF	TGTGCCAGCGGTCCGCCTGGGGAGCAGTACTTC
NA	TRBV5-1	few	TRBJ1-2	CASSPRWEVDYGYTF	TGCGCCAGCAGCCCACGGTGGGAGGTAGACTATGGCTACACCTTC
NA	TRBV3-1	many	TRBJ2-2	CASSQHDSGLPGELFF	TGTGCCAGCAGCCAGCATGACTCAGGTTTACCCGGGGAGCTGTTTTTT
TRBD2	TRBV5-1	few	TRBJ2-1	CASSLAGGKNEQFF	TGCGCCAGCAGCCTAGCGGGAGGGAAGAATGAGCAGTTCTTC
TRBD1	TRBV20-1	few	TRBJ2-7	CSARDPRGRINYEQYF	TGCAGTGCTAGAGATCCGAGGGGGCGTATTAACTACGAGCAGTACTTC
NA	TRBV27	few	TRBJ2-7	CASRDFKTYEQYF	TGTGCCAGCAGGGACTTTAAGACCTACGAGCAGTACTTC
NA	TRBV28	many	TRBJ1-2	CASSSGAYGYTF	TGTGCCAGCAGTTCAGGGGCCTATGGCTACACCTTC
NA	TRBV6-2/TRBV6-3	NA	TRBJ2-3	CASSSQTDTQYF	TGTGCCAGCAGTTCACAGACAGATACGCAGTATTTT
NA	TRBV25-1	few	TRBJ2-5	CASKSSLAAPGETQYF	TGTGCCAGCAAATCGTCCCTAGCAGCCCCTGGGGAGACCCAGTACTTC
TRBD2	TRBV7-3	few	TRBJ2-6	CASSIRGTSGSGANVLTF	TGTGCCAGCAGCATTCGCGGGACTAGCGGCTCTGGGGCCAACGTCCTGACTTTC
NA	TRBV4-2	NA	TRBJ1-2	CASSPTEGELYGYTF	TGTGCCAGCAGCCCTACCGAGGGGGAGCTCTATGGCTACACCTTC
TRBD2	TRBV28	many	TRBJ2-7	CASRVDVSGSPHEQYF	TGTGCCAGCAGGGTGGACGTTAGCGGGAGTCCACACGAGCAGTACTTC
NA	TRBV6-5	many	TRBJ2-7	CASSYSGASYEQYF	TGTGCCAGCAGTTATAGTGGGGCTTCCTACGAGCAGTACTTC
TRBD2	TRBV28	many	TRBJ2-7	CGVLAPGYEQYF	TGTGGCGTACTAGCGCCCGGCTACGAGCAGTACTTC
NA	TRBV5-5	many	TRBJ2-5	CASRPRLTVETQYF	TGTGCCAGCCGACCCCGCCTTACAGTAGAGACCCAGTACTTC